The rows below give T cell receptor beta chains drawn from one sample of a study of human T cells and chemical hapten exposure. One entry per CDR3 protein, called by TCRdb with MiXCR from the 5' RACE reads. The sample contains under 85,000 distinct CDR3 sequences, less than 9.5% of which appear only once. The receptors come from a male donor in good health. Each CDR3 is given with its conserved first and last residue. D genes are given only for firm matches.

v_call,d_call,cdr3_length,cdr3_aa
TRBV20-1,.,15,CSARDRRTGANVLTF
TRBV14,TRBD1,18,CASSQDVQGATFTGELFF
TRBV7-9,.,13,CASSPGRSYEQYF
TRBV18,.,13,CASSPGEVSPLHF
TRBV29-1,TRBD2,15,CSVMLAELTYNEQFF
TRBV6-5,TRBD2,15,CASSRAGAPSYEQYF
TRBV6-1,.,15,CASSEGLGLNYGYTF
TRBV12-3/TRBV12-4,.,13,CASSRTALGEQYF
TRBV11-2,.,13,CASSIRDLTEAFF
TRBV20-1,TRBD2,15,CSARFLAGTTDTQYF
TRBV7-6,.,16,CASSLGPGPIVHEQFF
TRBV3-1,.,14,CASSQDREMYEQYF
TRBV12-3/TRBV12-4,.,14,CASSPNQGPEPQHF
TRBV7-8,TRBD2,15,CASSLLADNTDTQYF
TRBV13,TRBD1,18,CASSLVGQAYSGANVLTF
TRBV6-2/TRBV6-3,TRBD1,21,CASSRLPGQGAEGVMNTEAFF
TRBV6-2/TRBV6-3,.,13,CASSRDLHNEQFF
TRBV7-2,TRBD1,14,CASSPPGQGYEQYF
TRBV6-5,.,16,CASSYTILAAIYGYTF
TRBV10-3,.,15,CAISVGTGVAGELFF
TRBV7-6,.,15,CASSPRPLAKNIQYF